The subject of this entry is one T cell receptor beta chain. Its antigen is not identified. The data originate from a study of vaccination and CD4 T cells after COVID-19. Across the study: Control cultures used a CEFX viral epitope pool, an HIV-1 Nef peptide pool, or no peptide.

The study, taken as a whole, reports: Within the convalescent patients, spike mono-reactivity was found in 304 of 307 vaccine-specific clones.

With the Oncomine TCR Beta short-read assay, DNA from cultured CD4+ T cells was sequenced. Each CDR3 protein gets one entry after TCRdb re-called the PCR reads with MiXCR. Here the sample spans almost 20,000 distinct CDR3 sequences, approximately 52% being singletons. This sample's treatment: roughly 11-day PBMC culture with coronavirus spike peptide pools or control peptides (ViraFEST assay). The TCR originated in a human donor who had recovered from COVID-19. Source material: CD4+ T cells from blood, cultured in vitro.

The CDR3 DNA sequence: TGTGCCAGCAGCTTGGCAGCCAGGGTCTATGGCTACACCTTC. Translating gives CASSLAARVYGYTF. V usage is TRBV5-8 and J usage is TRBJ1-2, with a tentative D call TRBD1 (5 bases). CDR3 length: 14 amino acids. Germline CDR1 reads SGHTS; CDR2 reads YDEGEE. Trimming cost V 0 bases and J 4 bases, with 10 bases left between them.